One TCR beta chain is described in this entry. This CDR3 spans 14 amino acids. V lost 6 bases to trimming and J lost 1 base, with 9 bases between them. Germline-derived CDR1 and CDR2 are SGHTA and FQGNSA. This entry comes from a study of T cell changes during pregnancy in multiple sclerosis. Some clones are missing from TCRdb's copy, which holds only in-frame ones; the method was immunoSEQ multiplex PCR. The table shows around 130,000 clones, with 96% occurring only once. This sequence originates from a female donor with multiple sclerosis, enrolled in a pregnancy study. The sequenced sample was peripheral blood, obtained after pregnancy. The chain carries TRBV7-2 and TRBJ2-2; tentative D call: TRBD2 (6 bases). The CDR3: CASSPGLNTGELFF. The CDR3 region has the DNA TGTGCCAGCAGTCCGGGACTGAACACCGGGGAGCTGTTTTTT.